A selection of T cell receptor beta chains follows, all from one sample in a study of blood T cell repertoires in COVID-19. Assay used: immunoSEQ multiplex PCR; TCRdb lists only in-frame clones, some missing. The table lists under 200,000 clones, more than 70% of them singletons. What was sequenced was peripheral blood. The source of these receptors is a man younger than 35 with active or convalescent COVID-19. CDR3s include the opening cysteine and the closing phenylalanine or tryptophan. Fields, in order: V gene, J gene, CDR3 protein.

TRBV12-5	TRBJ2-3	CASGSGESGFDTQYF
TRBV25-1	TRBJ1-1	CASSDRLNTEAFF
TRBV19	TRBJ1-5	CASSLSKGVKNQPQHF
TRBV11-2	TRBJ2-7	CASSPGPHGDEQYF
TRBV12-3/TRBV12-4	TRBJ2-7	CASSPTSAYEQYF
TRBV25-1	TRBJ2-7	CASSGNSYEQYF
TRBV11-2	TRBJ2-1	CASSLSGLGQFF
TRBV29-1	TRBJ2-7	CSVEGPLNYEQYF
TRBV3-1/TRBV3-2	TRBJ2-2	CASSRFTNTGELFF
TRBV5-4	TRBJ2-1	CASSLGLAGGMNEQFF
TRBV19	TRBJ1-2	CASSTRAGYGYTF
TRBV7-8	TRBJ2-1	CASSLRAGASYNEQFF
TRBV18	TRBJ2-3	CASSSGLASDTDTQYF
TRBV15	TRBJ2-3	CATSSSFTDTQYF
TRBV5-1	TRBJ2-5	CASSLSGGLETQYF
TRBV11-2	TRBJ1-2	CASSLGPGWAGYTF
TRBV6-5	TRBJ2-4	CASSRSDPGSIQYF
TRBV24-1	TRBJ1-5	CATSDLLRGCQPQHF